This is a list of T cell receptor beta chains from one sample in a study of blood T cell repertoires in COVID-19. Assay: immunoSEQ multiplex PCR; the TCRdb copy retains only in-frame clones and omits some. The table records fewer than 95,000 clones, 70% to 90% of them present only once. The sequenced sample consisted of peripheral blood. These receptors came from a man aged 50 or older with active or convalescent COVID-19. The CDR3 runs from the conserved cysteine through the conserved F or W. The D gene is left open where the match is weak. Some rows have no size entry. The others give once, few or many, or a class for an expanded clone.

CDR3 DNA: TGTGCCAGCAGTGGATTGGAGGGTTCGTACGAGCAGTACTTC
CDR3 protein: CASSGLEGSYEQYF
V gene: TRBV2
clone size: .
J gene: TRBJ2-7
D gene: .

CDR3 DNA: TGTGCCAGCAGGTTGGACAGGTCTCGGGAAAAACTGTTTTTT
CDR3 protein: CASRLDRSREKLFF
V gene: TRBV5-6
clone size: .
J gene: TRBJ1-4
D gene: TRBD1

CDR3 DNA: TGTGCCAGCAGCCATTTAGCGGGAGCCCCCTACAATGAGCAGTTCTTC
CDR3 protein: CASSHLAGAPYNEQFF
V gene: TRBV14
clone size: once
J gene: TRBJ2-1
D gene: TRBD2

CDR3 DNA: TGCGCCAGCAGCCTCGACAGGAGAGAAACAGATACGCAGTATTTT
CDR3 protein: CASSLDRRETDTQYF
V gene: TRBV5-1
clone size: .
J gene: TRBJ2-3
D gene: .

CDR3 DNA: TGTGCCAGCAGCGGAGCTACGAACACTGAAGCTTTCTTT
CDR3 protein: CASSGATNTEAFF
V gene: TRBV9
clone size: .
J gene: TRBJ1-1
D gene: .

CDR3 DNA: TGTGCCTGGAGCCGGGGGGGATACAATGAGCAGTTCTTC
CDR3 protein: CAWSRGGYNEQFF
V gene: TRBV30
clone size: .
J gene: TRBJ2-1
D gene: TRBD2

CDR3 DNA: TGTGCCAGCAGCTTAGGGACAGAAGAGACCCAGTACTTC
CDR3 protein: CASSLGTEETQYF
V gene: TRBV11-2
clone size: .
J gene: TRBJ2-5
D gene: .

CDR3 DNA: TGCGCCAGCAGCCAAGCCGGGACTTTCCCTCGGAATGAGCAGTTCTTC
CDR3 protein: CASSQAGTFPRNEQFF
V gene: TRBV4-1
clone size: .
J gene: TRBJ2-1
D gene: .

CDR3 DNA: TGCGCCAGCAGCCAGGTTGGAGGTGAAGCTTTCTTT
CDR3 protein: CASSQVGGEAFF
V gene: TRBV4-1
clone size: .
J gene: TRBJ1-1
D gene: .

CDR3 DNA: TGCGCCAGCAGCCAACCCCCTTCGACTAGCGGGGTTGAGCAGTTCTTC
CDR3 protein: CASSQPPSTSGVEQFF
V gene: TRBV4-3
clone size: .
J gene: TRBJ2-1
D gene: TRBD2

CDR3 DNA: TGTGCCAGCAGCCTACGTGCTACGGGACAGGTTCCTAGCTCTGGAAACACCATATATTTT
CDR3 protein: CASSLRATGQVPSSGNTIYF
V gene: TRBV7-8
clone size: .
J gene: TRBJ1-3
D gene: TRBD1

CDR3 DNA: TGCAGCGTTGGGGCGGGGACAGGGACATCCCATGAGCAGTTCTTC
CDR3 protein: CSVGAGTGTSHEQFF
V gene: TRBV29-1
clone size: .
J gene: TRBJ2-1
D gene: TRBD1

CDR3 DNA: TGTGCCAGCCTGGACCCCGGGGGCTCCTACGAGCAGTACTTC
CDR3 protein: CASLDPGGSYEQYF
V gene: TRBV28
clone size: .
J gene: TRBJ2-7
D gene: .

CDR3 DNA: TGTGCCAGCAGCTTGGGCGGGGTCGATGGCTACACCTTC
CDR3 protein: CASSLGGVDGYTF
V gene: TRBV5-6
clone size: few
J gene: TRBJ1-2
D gene: .

CDR3 DNA: TGTGCCAGCAGCCAAGATTCAGGTCGGGGGACGCAGTATTTT
CDR3 protein: CASSQDSGRGTQYF
V gene: TRBV3-1/TRBV3-2
clone size: once
J gene: TRBJ2-3
D gene: .

CDR3 DNA: TGTGCCAGCTCCCCGTCGGGCAATCAGCCCCAGCATTTT
CDR3 protein: CASSPSGNQPQHF
V gene: TRBV18
clone size: .
J gene: TRBJ1-5
D gene: .

CDR3 DNA: TGTGCCAGCAGCTTGGCCAAGCCCGGAAACACCATATATTTT
CDR3 protein: CASSLAKPGNTIYF
V gene: TRBV5-4
clone size: .
J gene: TRBJ1-3
D gene: .

CDR3 DNA: TGTGCCAGCAGCCAACCGGGACTAGCGAACTACGAGCAGTACTTC
CDR3 protein: CASSQPGLANYEQYF
V gene: TRBV7-8
clone size: .
J gene: TRBJ2-7
D gene: TRBD2

CDR3 DNA: TGTGCCAGCAGTTATGGACAGGGGGACTACGAGCAGTACTTC
CDR3 protein: CASSYGQGDYEQYF
V gene: TRBV27
clone size: once
J gene: TRBJ2-7
D gene: TRBD1

CDR3 DNA: TGTGCCAGTAGGCCCGGGACTAGGTACACAGATACGCAGTATTTT
CDR3 protein: CASRPGTRYTDTQYF
V gene: TRBV19
clone size: .
J gene: TRBJ2-3
D gene: TRBD2

CDR3 DNA: TGTGCCAGCAGCTCCAGGGGGACTAGTGGAGAGCAGTACTTC
CDR3 protein: CASSSRGTSGEQYF
V gene: TRBV13
clone size: .
J gene: TRBJ2-7
D gene: .

CDR3 DNA: TGCGCCAGCAGCCTCTCCCCAACTAGCACAGATACGCAGTATTTT
CDR3 protein: CASSLSPTSTDTQYF
V gene: TRBV5-1
clone size: once
J gene: TRBJ2-3
D gene: .

CDR3 DNA: TGCGCCAGCAGCCCCTTGGGACAGATAGAATTCTATGGCTACACCTTC
CDR3 protein: CASSPLGQIEFYGYTF
V gene: TRBV4-3
clone size: .
J gene: TRBJ1-2
D gene: TRBD1

CDR3 DNA: TGTGCCAGCACTGACAGGGGGACAGACACTAATGAAAAACTGTTTTTT
CDR3 protein: CASTDRGTDTNEKLFF
V gene: TRBV2
clone size: .
J gene: TRBJ1-4
D gene: TRBD1

CDR3 DNA: TGTGCCAGCAGTGAATTGCGGGCCATTAATGAAAAACTGTTTTTT
CDR3 protein: CASSELRAINEKLFF
V gene: TRBV6-1
clone size: .
J gene: TRBJ1-4
D gene: .

CDR3 DNA: TGTGCCAGCAGCGCTCAGGGGTCTGGGGCCAACGTCCTGACTTTC
CDR3 protein: CASSAQGSGANVLTF
V gene: TRBV5-6
clone size: few
J gene: TRBJ2-6
D gene: .

CDR3 DNA: TGTGCCAGCTATCACGCCGCAGGGGCCTACAATGAGCAGTTCTTC
CDR3 protein: CASYHAAGAYNEQFF
V gene: TRBV6-6
clone size: .
J gene: TRBJ2-1
D gene: .

CDR3 DNA: TGTGCCAGCAGCAGCTCCTACGAGCAGTACTTC
CDR3 protein: CASSSSYEQYF
V gene: TRBV28
clone size: .
J gene: TRBJ2-7
D gene: .

CDR3 DNA: TGTGCCAGCTCACGGGGACAGGGTAGCTCTGGGGCCAACGTCCTGACTTTC
CDR3 protein: CASSRGQGSSGANVLTF
V gene: TRBV18
clone size: once
J gene: TRBJ2-6
D gene: TRBD1

CDR3 DNA: TGTGCCAGCAGTGCCCGGGACAGGAGGATCACAGATACGCAGTATTTT
CDR3 protein: CASSARDRRITDTQYF
V gene: TRBV2
clone size: .
J gene: TRBJ2-3
D gene: TRBD1

CDR3 DNA: TGTGCCAGCAGCCAAGTACCCGTAGCGGGGCGGCCGTACAATGAGCAGTTCTTC
CDR3 protein: CASSQVPVAGRPYNEQFF
V gene: TRBV14
clone size: .
J gene: TRBJ2-1
D gene: TRBD2

CDR3 DNA: TGTGCCAGCACCCTAACAGGGAACACTGAAGCTTTCTTT
CDR3 protein: CASTLTGNTEAFF
V gene: TRBV7-9
clone size: .
J gene: TRBJ1-1
D gene: .

CDR3 DNA: TGTGCCACCAGCCAAGAGGAGGGGTTGAACACTGAAGCTTTCTTT
CDR3 protein: CATSQEEGLNTEAFF
V gene: TRBV15
clone size: .
J gene: TRBJ1-1
D gene: .

CDR3 DNA: TGTGCCAGCAGCCCAGAAATCGACAGATCTGAAGCTTTCTTT
CDR3 protein: CASSPEIDRSEAFF
V gene: TRBV9
clone size: .
J gene: TRBJ1-1
D gene: .